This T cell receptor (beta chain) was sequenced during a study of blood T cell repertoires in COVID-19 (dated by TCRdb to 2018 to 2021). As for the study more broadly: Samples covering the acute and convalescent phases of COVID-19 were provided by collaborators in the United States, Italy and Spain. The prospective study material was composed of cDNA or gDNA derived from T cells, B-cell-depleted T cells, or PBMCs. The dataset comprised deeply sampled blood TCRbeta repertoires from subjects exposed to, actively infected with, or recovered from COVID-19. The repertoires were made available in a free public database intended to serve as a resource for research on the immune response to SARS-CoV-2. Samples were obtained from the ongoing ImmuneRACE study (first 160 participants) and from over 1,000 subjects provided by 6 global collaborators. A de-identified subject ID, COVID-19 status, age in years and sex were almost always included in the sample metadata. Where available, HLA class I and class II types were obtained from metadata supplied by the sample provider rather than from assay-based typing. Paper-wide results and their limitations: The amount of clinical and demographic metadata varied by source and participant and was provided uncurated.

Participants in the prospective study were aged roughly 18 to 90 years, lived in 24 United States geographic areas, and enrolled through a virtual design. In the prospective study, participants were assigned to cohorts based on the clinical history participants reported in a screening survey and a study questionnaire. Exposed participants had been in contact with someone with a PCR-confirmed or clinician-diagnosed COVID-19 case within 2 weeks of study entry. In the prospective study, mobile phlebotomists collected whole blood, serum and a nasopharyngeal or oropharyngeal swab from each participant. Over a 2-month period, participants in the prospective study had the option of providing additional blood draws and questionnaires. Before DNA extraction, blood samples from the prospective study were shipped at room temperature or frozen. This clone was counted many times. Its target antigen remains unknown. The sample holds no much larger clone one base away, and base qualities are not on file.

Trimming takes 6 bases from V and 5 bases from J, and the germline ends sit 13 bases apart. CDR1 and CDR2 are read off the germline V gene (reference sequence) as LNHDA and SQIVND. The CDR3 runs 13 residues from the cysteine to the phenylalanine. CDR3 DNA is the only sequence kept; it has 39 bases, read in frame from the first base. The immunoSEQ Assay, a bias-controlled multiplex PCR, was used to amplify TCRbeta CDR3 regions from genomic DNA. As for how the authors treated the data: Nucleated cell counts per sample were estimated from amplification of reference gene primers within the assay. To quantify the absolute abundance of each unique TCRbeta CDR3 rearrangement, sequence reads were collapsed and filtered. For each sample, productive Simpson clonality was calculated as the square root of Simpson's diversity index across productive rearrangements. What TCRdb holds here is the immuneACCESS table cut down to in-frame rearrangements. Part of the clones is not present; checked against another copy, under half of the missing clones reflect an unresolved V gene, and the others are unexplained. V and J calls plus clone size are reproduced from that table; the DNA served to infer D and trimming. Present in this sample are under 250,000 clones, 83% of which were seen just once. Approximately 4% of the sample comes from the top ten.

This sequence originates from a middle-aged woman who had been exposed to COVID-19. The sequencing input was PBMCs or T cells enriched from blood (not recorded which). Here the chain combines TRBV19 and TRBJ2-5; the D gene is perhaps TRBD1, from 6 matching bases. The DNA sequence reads TGTGCCAGTAGGTCGACAGGTGCGGAGACCCAGTACTTC. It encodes CASRSTGAETQYF.